A selection of T cell receptor beta chains follows, all from one sample in a study of T cell repertoires in cytomegalovirus infection. A single record per CDR3 protein comes from TCRdb applying MiXCR to the reads. The sample shows approximately 49,000 distinct CDR3 sequences, 20% to 25% of them seen only once. No antigens are known for them. Source: CD8+ T cells from cultured PBMCs, taken from culture after CMV antigen stimulation. The receptors originated from a human donor in good health (CMV status not recorded). Some clones in this sample may be carry-over from other donors' samples. Both conserved end residues are part of each CDR3. Fields, in order: J gene, D gene, clone size, V gene, CDR3 DNA, CDR3 protein. D genes are given only for firm matches. Some rows mark clone size as missing; the rest say once, few, many or name a class of expanded clone.

TRBJ1-1 | . | . | TRBV7-6 | TGTGCCAGCAGCTTGGCAGGCGGAAGGAACACTGAAGCTTTCTTT | CASSLAGGRNTEAFF
TRBJ2-5 | . | few | TRBV12-3/TRBV12-4 | TGTGCCAGCACCGCCCAGGGGGAGACCCAGTACTTC | CASTAQGETQYF
TRBJ2-2 | . | . | TRBV7-2 | TGTGCCAGCGAGTACGGTGGGGAGCTGTTTTTT | CASEYGGELFF
TRBJ1-3 | . | . | TRBV6-5 | TGTGCCAGCAGCTACAGGGTCGGGACTGGAAACACCATATATTTT | CASSYRVGTGNTIYF
TRBJ2-7 | . | . | TRBV7-8 | TGTGCCAGCAGCTACCAAAGAGGGTCTTCCTACGAGCAGTACTTC | CASSYQRGSSYEQYF
TRBJ2-1 | TRBD2 | few | TRBV27 | TGTGCCAGCCGTGGGCGGGAGGGTAGCGAGCAGTTCTTC | CASRGREGSEQFF
TRBJ2-1 | . | . | TRBV11-2 | TGTGCCAGCAGCTTAGAAGGGGGGGGACCCCGGGAATACAATGAGCAGTTCTTC | CASSLEGGGPREYNEQFF
TRBJ1-1 | . | . | TRBV13 | TGTGCCAGCAGCAGTGGCCATGGGGGCCTTGAGGGGATTTCACCCAGTGAAGCTTTCTTT | CASSSGHGGLEGISPSEAFF
TRBJ2-1 | . | . | TRBV6-1 | TGTGCCAGCAGTCGGGTTAGCTCCTACAATGAGCAGTTCTTC | CASSRVSSYNEQFF
TRBJ1-1 | TRBD1 | few | TRBV6-6 | TGTGCCATCGACAGGGGGAACACTGAAGCTTTCTTT | CAIDRGNTEAFF
TRBJ1-1 | . | . | TRBV6-6 | TGTGCCAGCAGTAGGGAGAGGGGCGGGGGTAGGACTGAAGCTTTCTTT | CASSRERGGGRTEAFF
TRBJ1-2 | . | . | TRBV7-8 | TGTGCCAGCAGCATAGGGACGATCTATGGCTACACCTTC | CASSIGTIYGYTF
TRBJ2-1 | TRBD1 | few | TRBV7-8 | TGTGCCAGCAGCTTACAGGGGGTAGATGAGCAGTTCTTC | CASSLQGVDEQFF
TRBJ2-1 | TRBD2 | . | TRBV11-2 | TGTGCCAGCAGCTTAGGAGGGAGGGTTTACGATGAGCAGTTCTTC | CASSLGGRVYDEQFF
TRBJ2-3 | TRBD2 | few | TRBV9 | TGTGCCAGCAGCGCACCCGGGGGGGATACGCAGTATTTT | CASSAPGGDTQYF
TRBJ2-7 | TRBD2 | . | TRBV7-9 | TGTGCCACCGTTTCCGCGGGGGGCCGGGCCGAGCAGTACTTC | CATVSAGGRAEQYF
TRBJ2-5 | TRBD2 | few | TRBV7-2 | TGTGCCAGCAGCCCCGGGGGGGGGCAAGGGACCCAGTACTTC | CASSPGGGQGTQYF
TRBJ2-2 | . | . | TRBV29-1 | TGCAGCGTTCACAAGTCCACCGGGGAGCTGTTTTTT | CSVHKSTGELFF
TRBJ2-3 | TRBD2 | few | TRBV28 | TGTGCCAGCAGTTTATCCCCCACTAGCGGGAGATATACGCAGTATTTT | CASSLSPTSGRYTQYF
TRBJ1-1 | TRBD1 | few | TRBV5-5 | TGTGCCAGCAGTTGGGACAGCAACACTGAAGCTTTCTTT | CASSWDSNTEAFF
TRBJ2-7 | . | . | TRBV24-1 | TGTGCCACCAGCCCCGGAGGTAACGAGCAGTACTTC | CATSPGGNEQYF
TRBJ2-7 | . | . | TRBV7-2 | TGTGCCAGCAGCCCACAAGGGGGAGTCTACGAGCAGTACTTC | CASSPQGGVYEQYF
TRBJ2-7 | . | few | TRBV7-9 | TGTGCCAGCAGCTTAGTACAGGGATCCCACGAGCAGTACTTC | CASSLVQGSHEQYF
TRBJ2-3 | . | . | TRBV29-1 | TGCAGCGTTGAAGACCCCCCAGCGGGCAGGGCAGATACGCAGTATTTT | CSVEDPPAGRADTQYF
TRBJ2-1 | TRBD2 | . | TRBV12-3/TRBV12-4 | TGTGCCAGCAGTTTGGGCGGGGGGGCCTACAATGAGCAGTTCTTC | CASSLGGGAYNEQFF
TRBJ1-3 | . | . | TRBV7-3 | TGTGCCAGCAGCCCTAGACCAGCGTCAGGAAACACCATATATTTT | CASSPRPASGNTIYF
TRBJ1-4 | . | . | TRBV10-3 | TGTGCCATACGGCGGAAGGTCAGGGGCGCTAATGAAAAACTGTTTTTT | CAIRRKVRGANEKLFF
TRBJ1-1 | . | many | TRBV10-3 | TGTGCCATCAGTGACCCCAGTAAAAGGGCGAACACTGAAGCTTTCTTT | CAISDPSKRANTEAFF
TRBJ1-2 | . | . | TRBV4-1 | TGTGCCAGCAGCCAAGGGGCCCCGGGTAAGAGCTATGGCTACACCTTC | CASSQGAPGKSYGYTF
TRBJ2-1 | . | few | TRBV7-6 | TGTGCCAGCAGCCACGAAAACCGGGGGAATGAGCAGTTCTTC | CASSHENRGNEQFF
TRBJ2-7 | TRBD2 | . | TRBV11-3 | TGTGCCAGCAGCCCCCGGGTAGCGGGAGCCCTTAATGAGCAGTACTTC | CASSPRVAGALNEQYF
TRBJ2-3 | . | few | TRBV19 | TGTGCCAGTACTTTTACGAGGGGAGATACGCAGTATTTT | CASTFTRGDTQYF
TRBJ2-1 | TRBD2 | few | TRBV7-3 | TGTGCCAGCAGTACTAGCGGGGGAGACAATGAGCAGTTCTTC | CASSTSGGDNEQFF
TRBJ2-1 | TRBD2 | few | TRBV7-6 | TGTGCCAGCAGCTTACTGACTAGCGTCGGCTACAATGAGCAGTTCTTC | CASSLLTSVGYNEQFF
TRBJ2-5 | . | few | TRBV7-2 | TGTGCCAGCAGCTTAGCCCCCGGGACTCCGGAAGAGACCCAGTACTTC | CASSLAPGTPEETQYF
TRBJ2-1 | TRBD2 | once | TRBV7-8 | TGTGCCAGCAGCTTGGGGGAGGGATACTCCTACAATGAGCAGTTCTTC | CASSLGEGYSYNEQFF
TRBJ2-1 | TRBD1 | many | TRBV7-9 | TGTGCCAGCAGCGGGAGGACAGGGCCCTACAATGAGCAGTTCTTC | CASSGRTGPYNEQFF
TRBJ1-2 | . | . | TRBV5-1 | TGCGCCAGCAGCTTGGCCGACCGATACTTTGGCTACACCTTC | CASSLADRYFGYTF
TRBJ1-2 | TRBD1 | many | TRBV7-2 | TGTGCCAGCAGCTCCTCGACAGGGGCCTATGGCTACACCTTC | CASSSSTGAYGYTF
TRBJ2-1 | . | few | TRBV15 | TGTGCCACCAGCAGCCGAAGGGAAGGGGATGAGCAGTTCTTC | CATSSRREGDEQFF
TRBJ1-1 | TRBD1 | . | TRBV7-2 | TGTGCCAGCAGCTCGACAGGGGCCTTGAACACTGAAGCTTTCTTT | CASSSTGALNTEAFF
TRBJ2-7 | . | . | TRBV15 | TGTGCCACCAGTGCCTACGAGCAGTACTTC | CATSAYEQYF
TRBJ2-3 | TRBD2 | . | TRBV7-2 | TGTGCCAGCAGCCTATGGACTAGCGGGATGAAAGATACGCAGTATTTT | CASSLWTSGMKDTQYF
TRBJ1-5 | . | . | TRBV7-2 | TGTGCCAGCAGCTTGAAGGGACGCGAGTCTTATAGCAATCAGCCCCAGCATTTT | CASSLKGRESYSNQPQHF
TRBJ2-7 | TRBD2 | few | TRBV27 | TGTGCCAGCAGTTTATATGGGGGGACTAGCGGCCCGGGGGAGCAGTACTTC | CASSLYGGTSGPGEQYF
TRBJ2-7 | TRBD2 | . | TRBV20-1 | TGCAGTGCTAGACTCCCCGCACTAGCGGGGACCTACGAGCAGTACTTC | CSARLPALAGTYEQYF
TRBJ1-6 | . | few | TRBV7-2 | TGTGCCAGCAGCTTAGGTCGCAGCTCCTATAATTCACCCCTCCACTTT | CASSLGRSSYNSPLHF
TRBJ1-2 | . | . | TRBV29-1 | TGCAGCGTTGAAGATCCAGGGAAGACTGGACGGGGCTACACCTTC | CSVEDPGKTGRGYTF